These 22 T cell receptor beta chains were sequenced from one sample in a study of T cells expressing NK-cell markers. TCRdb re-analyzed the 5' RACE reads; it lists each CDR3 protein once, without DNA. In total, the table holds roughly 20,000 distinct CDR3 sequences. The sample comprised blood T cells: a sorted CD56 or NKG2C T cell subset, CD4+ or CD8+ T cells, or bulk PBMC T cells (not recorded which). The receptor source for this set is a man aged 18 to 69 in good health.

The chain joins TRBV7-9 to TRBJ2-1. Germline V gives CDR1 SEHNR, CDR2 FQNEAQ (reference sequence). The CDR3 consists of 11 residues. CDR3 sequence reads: CASSHGWEQFF. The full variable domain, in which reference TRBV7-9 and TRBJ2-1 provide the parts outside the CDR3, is DTGVSQNPRHKITKRGQNVTFRCDPISEHNRLYWYRQTLGQGPEFLTYFQNEAQLEKSRLLSDRFSAERPKGSFSTLEIQRTEQGDSAMYLCASSHGWEQFFGPGTRLTVL.

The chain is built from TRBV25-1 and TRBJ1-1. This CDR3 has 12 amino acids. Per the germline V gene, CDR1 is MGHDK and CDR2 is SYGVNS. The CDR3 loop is CASRSMNTEAFF.

This CDR3 reads CASSDVPGADNEQFF. V usage is TRBV6-4 and J usage is TRBJ2-1; the D gene TCRdb calls, TRBD1, cannot be checked with no DNA. CDR1 MRHNA and CDR2 SNTAGT come from the germline V gene. The length of the CDR3 is 15 residues.

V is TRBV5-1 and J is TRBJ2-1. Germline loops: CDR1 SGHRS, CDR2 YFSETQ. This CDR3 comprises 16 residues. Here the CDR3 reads CASSSGLAGLYNEQFF.

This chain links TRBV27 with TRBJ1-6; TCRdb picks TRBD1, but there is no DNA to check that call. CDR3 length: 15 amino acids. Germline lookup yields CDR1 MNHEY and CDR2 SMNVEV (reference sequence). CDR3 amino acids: CASSPGQGNNSPLHF.

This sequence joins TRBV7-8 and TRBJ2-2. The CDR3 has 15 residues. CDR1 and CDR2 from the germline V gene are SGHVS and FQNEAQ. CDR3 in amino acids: CASSPDRENTGELFF.

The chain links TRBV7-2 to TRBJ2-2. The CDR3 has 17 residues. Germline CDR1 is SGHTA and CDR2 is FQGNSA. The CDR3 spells CASSLGRHRTSTGELFF.

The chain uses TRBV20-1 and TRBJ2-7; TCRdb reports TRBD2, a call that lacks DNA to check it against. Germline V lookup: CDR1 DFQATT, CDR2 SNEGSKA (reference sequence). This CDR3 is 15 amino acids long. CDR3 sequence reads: CRANRLAGGPYEQYF.

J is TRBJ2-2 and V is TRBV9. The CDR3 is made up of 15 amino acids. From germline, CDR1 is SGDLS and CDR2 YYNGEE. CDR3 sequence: CASSVGNFNTGELFF.

The CDR3 sequence is CSGRQGLSYTF. This rearrangement joins TRBV29-1 to TRBJ1-2. CDR3 length equals 11 residues. CDR1 and CDR2 from the germline V gene are SQVTM and ANQGSEA. Together with reference TRBV29-1 and TRBJ1-2, the CDR3 gives the full variable domain: SAVISQKPSRDICQRGTSLTIQCQVDSQVTMMFWYRQQPGQSLTLIATANQGSEATYESGFVIDKFPISRPNLTFSTLTVSNMSPEDSSIYLCSGRQGLSYTFGSGTRLTVV.

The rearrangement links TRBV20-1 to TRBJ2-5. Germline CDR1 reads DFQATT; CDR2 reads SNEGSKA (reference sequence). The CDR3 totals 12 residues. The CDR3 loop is CSARDLAQTQYF.

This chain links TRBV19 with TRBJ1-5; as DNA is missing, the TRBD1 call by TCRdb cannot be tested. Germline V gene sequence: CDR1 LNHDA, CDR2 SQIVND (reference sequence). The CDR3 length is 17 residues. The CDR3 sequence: CASSISDGGWGNQPQHF.

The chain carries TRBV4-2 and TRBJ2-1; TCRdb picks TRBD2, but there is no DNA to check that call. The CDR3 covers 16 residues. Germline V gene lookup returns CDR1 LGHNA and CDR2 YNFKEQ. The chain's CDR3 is CASSQDGTSGYNEQFF.

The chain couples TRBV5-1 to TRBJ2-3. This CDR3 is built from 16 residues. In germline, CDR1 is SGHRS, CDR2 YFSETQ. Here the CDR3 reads CASSLALTASTDTQYF.

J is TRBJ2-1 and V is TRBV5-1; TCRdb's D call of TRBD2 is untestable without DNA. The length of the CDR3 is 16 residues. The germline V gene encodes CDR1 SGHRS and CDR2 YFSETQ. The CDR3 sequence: CASSLGLAGNNNEQFF. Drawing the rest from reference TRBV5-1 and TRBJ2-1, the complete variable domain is KAGVTQTPRYLIKTRGQQVTLSCSPISGHRSVSWYQQTPGQGLQFLFEYFSETQRNKGNFPGRFSGRQFSNSRSEMNVSTLELGDSALYLCASSLGLAGNNNEQFFGPGTRLTVL.

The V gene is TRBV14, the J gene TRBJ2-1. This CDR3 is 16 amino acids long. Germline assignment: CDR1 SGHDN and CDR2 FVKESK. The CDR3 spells CASSRYRGSSYNEQFF. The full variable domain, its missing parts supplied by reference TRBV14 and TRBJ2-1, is EAGVTQFPSHSVIEKGQTVTLRCDPISGHDNLYWYRRVMGKEIKFLLHFVKESKQDESGMPNNRFLAERTGGTYSTLKVQPAELEDSGVYFCASSRYRGSSYNEQFFGPGTRLTVL.

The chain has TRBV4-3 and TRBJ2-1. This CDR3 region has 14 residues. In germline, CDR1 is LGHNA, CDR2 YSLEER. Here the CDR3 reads CASSPGGAHNEQFF.

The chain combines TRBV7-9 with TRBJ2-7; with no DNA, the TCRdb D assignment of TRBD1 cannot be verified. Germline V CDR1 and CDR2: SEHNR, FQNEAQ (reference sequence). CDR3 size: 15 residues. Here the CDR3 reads CASSDRDRTYYEQYF.

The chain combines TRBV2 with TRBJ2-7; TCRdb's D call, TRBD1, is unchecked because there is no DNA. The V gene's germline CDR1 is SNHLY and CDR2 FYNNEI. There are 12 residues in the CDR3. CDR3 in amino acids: CASSRDSYEQYF.

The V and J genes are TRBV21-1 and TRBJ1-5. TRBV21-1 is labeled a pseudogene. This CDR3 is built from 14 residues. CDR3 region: CASSNDGLGQPQHF.

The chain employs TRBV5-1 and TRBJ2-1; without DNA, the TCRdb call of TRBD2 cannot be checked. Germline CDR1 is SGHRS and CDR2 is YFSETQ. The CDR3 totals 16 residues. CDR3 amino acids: CASSLGGSLAGNEQFF. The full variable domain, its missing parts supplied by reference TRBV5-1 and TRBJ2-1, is KAGVTQTPRYLIKTRGQQVTLSCSPISGHRSVSWYQQTPGQGLQFLFEYFSETQRNKGNFPGRFSGRQFSNSRSEMNVSTLELGDSALYLCASSLGGSLAGNEQFFGPGTRLTVL.

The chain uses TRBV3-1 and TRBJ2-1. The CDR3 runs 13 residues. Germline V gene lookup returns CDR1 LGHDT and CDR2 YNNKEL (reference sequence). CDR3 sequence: CASSQGEGNEQFF.